The 21 T cell receptor beta chains below were found in one sample sequenced in a study of blood T cell repertoires in COVID-19. The table came from immunoSEQ multiplex PCR; TCRdb's copy has only in-frame clones and leaves some out. The sample has fewer than 400,000 clones; around nine tenths are singletons. Sequenced sample: peripheral blood. The receptors derive from a human donor in a cohort sampled during active COVID-19.

The genes are TRBV5-4 and TRBJ2-2; tentatively, D is TRBD2 (6 bases). Trimming cost V 3 bases and J 9 bases, with 15 bases left between them. The germline V gene encodes CDR1 SGHNT and CDR2 YYREEE (reference sequence). The CDR3 extends over 14 amino acids. This CDR3 is CASSWGTQVRELFF. As DNA, the CDR3 is TGTGCCAGCAGCTGGGGGACTCAGGTTCGGGAGCTGTTTTTT. The full variable domain, its missing parts supplied by reference TRBV5-4 and TRBJ2-2, is ETGVTQSPTHLIKTRGQQVTLRCSSQSGHNTVSWYQQALGQGPQFIFQYYREEENGRGNFPPRFSGLQFPNYSSELNVNALELDDSALYLCASSWGTQVRELFFGEGSRLTVL.

The chain employs TRBV27 and TRBJ1-2; D call uncertain. CDR1 MNHEY and CDR2 SMNVEV come from the germline V gene (reference sequence). The CDR3 has 13 residues. V shed 6 bases and J shed 9 bases, with 17 bases lying between them. This CDR3 is CASSGGVRERYTF. In nucleotides, the CDR3 is TGTGCCAGCAGCGGTGGGGTTCGGGAGCGCTACACCTTC.

The chain employs TRBV19 and TRBJ1-1; TRBD1 might be the D (5 bases). This CDR3 has 13 residues. The ends were cut back, 4 bases at V and 3 bases at J, with 9 bases in the middle. Looked up from germline, CDR1 is LNHDA and CDR2 is SQIVND (reference sequence). In DNA, the CDR3 is TGTGCCAGTAGTAACACAGGCCACACTGAAGCTTTCTTT. Amino acids: CASSNTGHTEAFF.

The chain has TRBV7-9 and TRBJ2-1, with 8 bases that match TRBD1. The CDR3 loop spans 14 amino acids. J gave up 8 bases and V 3 bases, and 6 bases lay outside the gene matches. Germline V gene sequence: CDR1 SEHNR, CDR2 FQNEAQ (reference sequence). Here the CDR3 reads CASSFGGQAYEQFF. The CDR3 DNA follows: TGTGCCAGCAGCTTCGGGGGACAGGCATATGAGCAGTTCTTC.

The CDR3 DNA reads TGCGCCAGCAGCCAAGAATTTGGGGGCAGGGAGTGGGACGAGCAGTACTTC. This translates into CASSQEFGGREWDEQYF. This chain uses TRBV4-1 with TRBJ2-7; D perhaps matches TRBD1 (6 bases). The V gene lost 0 bases and the J gene lost 5 bases, with 20 bases spanning the gap. Germline-derived CDR1 and CDR2 are MGHRA and YSYEKL. The CDR3 length is 17 residues.

This clone was counted at least ten times. V gene TRBV15 combines with J gene TRBJ2-6, with D unclear. V lost 1 base, J lost 4 bases, and 11 bases lay in between. Germline CDR1 is LNHNV and CDR2 is YYDKDF (reference sequence). The CDR3 runs to 16 residues. The chain's CDR3 is CATSRGASPGANVLTF. The CDR3 region has the DNA TGTGCCACCAGCAGAGGAGCGAGTCCCGGGGCCAACGTCCTGACTTTC.

The chain carries TRBV19 and TRBJ2-1; 7 nucleotides agree with TRBD1. This CDR3 is 14 amino acids long. CDR1 LNHDA and CDR2 SQIVND come from the germline V gene (reference sequence). V dropped 2 bases and J dropped 5; count of bases not matched to a gene: 3. DNA of the CDR3: TGTGCCAGTAGTATAAGGGGGCGCGACAATGAGCAGTTCTTC. The encoded protein is CASSIRGRDNEQFF.

The J gene is TRBJ2-5, the V gene TRBV19; D may be TRBD1 (6 bases). The CDR3 has 18 amino acids. V was cut by 0 bases and J by 4 bases, with 21 bases left in between. Germline V CDR1 and CDR2: LNHDA, SQIVND (reference sequence). In DNA form, the CDR3 reads TGTGCCAGTAGTATAGACCGCCCCGGACAGCCTGTTCGAGAGACCCAGTACTTC. Translation gives CASSIDRPGQPVRETQYF.

A word on this clone: The junction departs from the called germline gene at one end, perhaps through a read error. The rearrangement links TRBV5-1 to TRBJ1-4; 8 nucleotides agree with TRBD1. Germline V gene sequence: CDR1 SGHRS, CDR2 YFSETQ. This CDR3 region has 16 residues. The CDR3 sequence is CVSTPHGNRGNEKLFF. The CDR3 bases are TGCGTCAGCACCCCCCATGGGAACAGGGGGAATGAAAAACTGTTTTTT. Based on the CDR3 plus reference TRBV5-1 and TRBJ1-4, the full variable domain is KAGVTQTPRYLIKTRGQQVTLSCSPISGHRSVSWYQQTPGQGLQFLFEYFSETQRNKGNFPGRFSGRQFSNSRSEMNVSTLELGDSALYLCVSTPHGNRGNEKLFFGSGTQLSVL.

The J gene is TRBJ1-2, the V gene TRBV24-1; 9 nucleotides agree with TRBD1. J gave up 4 bases and V 9 bases, and 14 bases lay outside the gene matches. CDR3 length: 16 amino acids. Germline assignment: CDR1 KGHDR and CDR2 SFDVKD. Here the CDR3 reads CATPIKIQGATYGYTF. CDR3 DNA sequence: TGTGCCACCCCTATTAAGATACAGGGGGCAACCTATGGCTACACCTTC.

This clone was found once. J is TRBJ2-2 and V is TRBV6-5; no firm D call. The germline CDR1 and CDR2 sequences are MNHEY and SVGAGI. CDR3 length equals 14 residues. V was shortened by 7 bases and J by 4 bases, with 13 bases between the two germline ends. The CDR3 region is CASKMRSGTGELFF. CDR3 nucleotide sequence: TGTGCCAGCAAGATGAGGAGTGGCACCGGGGAGCTGTTTTTT.

V gene TRBV7-9 combines with J gene TRBJ2-1, with 10 bases identical to TRBD2. The germline gives CDR1 SEHNR, CDR2 FQNEAQ (reference sequence). This CDR3 is 15 amino acids long. Trimming removed 5 bases from V and 6 bases from J; junction bases left unmatched: 7. CDR3 sequence (DNA): TGTGCCAGCAGCAGCCGGACTAGCGGACGCAATGAGCAGTTCTTC. Protein product: CASSSRTSGRNEQFF.

The CDR3 region has the DNA TGTGCCAGCAGCTTAGCGCCCGGGCGGGATGGAAACACCATATATTTT. Translated: CASSLAPGRDGNTIYF. The V call is TRBV11-2, the J call TRBJ1-3, with D uncertain. The CDR3 spans 16 residues. The V gene's germline CDR1 is SGHAT and CDR2 FQNNGV. Trimming pared 1 base from V and 3 bases from J, leaving 13 bases between.

The chain is built from TRBV14 and TRBJ1-1; perhaps TRBD1 as D (5 bases). CDR3 length equals 15 residues. From germline, CDR1 is SGHDN and CDR2 FVKESK. The V end lost 0 bases, the J end lost 2 bases, and 10 bases lay between the germline ends. The CDR3 loop reads CASSQDVGPNTEAFF. Written as DNA, the CDR3 is TGTGCCAGCAGCCAAGACGTGGGGCCTAACACTGAAGCTTTCTTT.

The V gene is TRBV7-3, the J gene TRBJ1-1, with a weak D call TRBD1 (5 bases). V shed 5 bases and J shed 1 base, with 35 bases lying between them. Germline V lookup: CDR1 SGHTA, CDR2 FQGTGA. The CDR3 contains 22 residues. The CDR3 sequence: CASSRSLPDTKTVRAKNTEAFF. The CDR3 DNA follows: TGTGCCAGCAGCCGCTCCCTCCCCGATACCAAGACAGTAAGGGCAAAGAACACTGAAGCTTTCTTT.

This chain links TRBV5-4 with TRBJ2-4, with a weak D call TRBD1 (6 bases). Between the trimmed V and J ends, which lost 0 bases and 0 bases, there was a span of 10 bases. Germline CDR1 reads SGHNT; CDR2 reads YYREEE (reference sequence). The CDR3 loop spans 16 amino acids. The CDR3 sequence: CASSLEGTLAKNIQYF. CDR3 coding DNA: TGTGCCAGCAGCTTGGAGGGGACATTAGCCAAAAACATTCAGTACTTC.

The chain uses TRBV11-3 and TRBJ2-2; 7 bases are shared with TRBD1. J gave up 4 bases and V 5 bases, and 7 bases lay outside the gene matches. CDR1 and CDR2 (germline): SGHNT, YENEEA. The CDR3 contains 15 residues. CDR3 DNA: TGTGCCAGCAGCCAACGGACAGGTGGCACCGGGGAGCTGTTTTTT. Protein: CASSQRTGGTGELFF.

This chain uses TRBV5-5 with TRBJ2-6; a weak D match, TRBD1 (5 bases). Germline loops: CDR1 SGHKS, CDR2 YYEKEE (reference sequence). Trimming shortened V by 4 bases and J by 2 bases, and 19 bases separated the two germline ends. The CDR3 spans 18 residues. CDR3 coding DNA: TGTGCCAGCAGCGCCGACCCAGGGTATTCCACTGGGGCCAACGTCCTGACTTTC. Encoded protein: CASSADPGYSTGANVLTF.

The genes are TRBV15 and TRBJ2-1; D gene uncertain. Germline-derived CDR1 and CDR2 are LNHNV and YYDKDF (reference sequence). The germline V and J ends were trimmed by 5 bases and 5 bases, with 13 bases remaining between them. CDR3 size: 14 residues. CDR3: CATSARRVNNEQFF. Written as DNA, the CDR3 is TGTGCCACCAGCGCGAGACGGGTCAACAATGAGCAGTTCTTC.

V gene TRBV5-5 combines with J gene TRBJ2-5, with TRBD1 as a possible D gene (6 bases). The V end lost 3 bases, the J end lost 5 bases, and 20 bases lay between the germline ends. The CDR3 extends over 16 amino acids. From germline, CDR1 is SGHKS and CDR2 YYEKEE (reference sequence). CDR3 DNA: TGTGCCAGCAGCTCGGACAGCGGATACTTGAAGGAGACCCAGTACTTC. Translation gives CASSSDSGYLKETQYF.

The gene calls are TRBV2 and TRBJ2-7; TRBD1 agrees at 9 bases. Trimming removed 1 base from V and 5 bases from J; junction bases left unmatched: 12. CDR1 and CDR2 (germline): SNHLY, FYNNEI. The CDR3 length is 17 residues. CDR3 amino acids: CASSEEATGTGIDEQYF. In nucleotides, the CDR3 is TGTGCCAGCAGTGAAGAAGCTACCGGGACAGGGATCGACGAGCAGTACTTC.